This T cell receptor (beta chain) was found in a study of cytomegalovirus exposure and HLA in healthy donors. Germline V CDR1 and CDR2: SGHVS, FQNEAQ. The CDR3 loop spans 15 amino acids. The V and J ends lost 4 bases and 0 bases respectively, with 12 bases between them. Vbeta (60) and Jbeta (13) primers were used in the PCR. Method: immunoSEQ multiplex PCR; TCRdb's copy keeps in-frame clones and lacks some. The top ten clones hold approximately 3% of a sample with about 110,000 clones, around three quarters of them seen once. The source is a woman in her 40s in good health and CMV-seronegative. Sample: PBMCs. The chain has TRBV7-8 and TRBJ1-1; TRBD1 might be the D (6 bases). The CDR3 spells CASSSHRVLNTEAFF. The CDR3 bases are TGTGCCAGCAGCTCACACAGGGTCCTGAACACTGAAGCTTTCTTT.